Ten or more counts support the clone carrying this TCR beta chain. Antigen specificity is unknown. Germline assignment: CDR1 SGHAT and CDR2 FQDESV (reference sequence). The CDR3 extends over 13 amino acids. Trimming cost V 4 bases and J 4 bases, with 8 bases left between them. The investigators made TCR beta cDNA from approximately 510 ng total RNA, using a constant-region primer. It was through three nested multiplex PCR rounds of slightly modified ARM-PCR that TCR beta libraries arose. The opening two PCR rounds, around 10 cycles each, paired TRBV1-TRBV30 forward primers with a C-beta reverse primer. One entry per CDR3 protein, called by TCRdb with MiXCR from the multiplex PCR reads. The repertoire holds some 120,000 distinct CDR3 sequences, with roughly three fifths as singletons. This sample is drawn from a study of tumor-infiltrating lymphocytes in primary liver carcinoma. It was from roughly 20-30 mg of unsorted bulk tissue that RNA and DNA were co-extracted.

Study observations and caveats: When set against blood, tumors had a significantly higher top-250-clone fraction (p = 0.039).

This TCR derives from a woman in her sixties with primary liver carcinoma and hepatitis B virus infection. The V call is TRBV11-1, the J call TRBJ2-1; either TRBD1 or TRBD2 may fit D (5 bases each). Material: liver tumor tissue from sampling region 3. The subset denotes: tumor region T3, left-lateral pole. CDR3 residues: CASSSGPYNEQFF. The DNA of the CDR3 is TGTGCCAGCAGCTCGGGACCATACAATGAGCAGTTCTTC.